Presented here are 11 T cell receptor beta chains from one specimen sequenced in a study of long-term antiretroviral therapy in people with HIV. Running of the v3.0 immunoSEQ assay took place at survey level. Clones were sequenced by immunoSEQ multiplex PCR, and TCRdb holds only the in-frame ones, with some missing. The sample includes roughly 14,000 clones, about four fifths seen only once; the top ten take approximately 20%. This sample comprised unsorted PBMCs, obtained just before starting antiretroviral therapy. All receptors derive from a man in his forties or fifties with HIV.

The CDR3 spells CASSYGTASYEQYF. In DNA form, the CDR3 reads TGTGCCAGCAGTTACGGGACAGCCTCCTACGAGCAGTACTTC. This chain connects TRBV27 to TRBJ2-7; 7 bases agree with TRBD1. The CDR3 is made up of 14 amino acids. The V gene's germline CDR1 is MNHEY and CDR2 SMNVEV (reference sequence). V was clipped by 4 bases and J by 0 bases; unmatched bases: 3.

The rearrangement joins TRBV4-1 to TRBJ1-3; D unclear. The ends were cut back, 5 bases at V and 1 base at J, with 12 bases in the middle. Per germline, CDR1 MGHRA and CDR2 YSYEKL. This CDR3 comprises 15 residues. CDR3 protein: CASSGLPGSGNTIYF. DNA of the CDR3: TGCGCCAGCAGCGGCCTCCCGGGGTCTGGAAACACCATATATTTT.

The rearrangement links TRBV7-9 to TRBJ2-2; D is unresolved. Germline loops: CDR1 SEHNR, CDR2 FQNEAQ (reference sequence). V was pared by 6 bases and J by 4 bases, with 15 bases between. The CDR3 is 15 residues long. CDR3 DNA sequence: TGTGCCAGCAGTAGGGCCTCTGCGGCCACCGGGGAGCTGTTTTTT. This translates into CASSRASAATGELFF.

V gene TRBV2 combines with J gene TRBJ2-7, with 8 nucleotides matching TRBD1. This CDR3 is built from 13 residues. Germline CDR1 and CDR2: SNHLY and FYNNEI. The V and J ends lost 7 bases and 3 bases, in that order; junction bases with no gene match: 5. CDR3: CASIWGQDYEQYF. Written as DNA, the CDR3 is TGTGCCAGCATTTGGGGACAGGACTACGAGCAGTACTTC.

The chain uses TRBV7-2 and TRBJ2-1; D is unclear. Germline lookup yields CDR1 SGHTA and CDR2 FQGNSA. The CDR3 sequence is 15 residues long. V was shortened by 5 bases and J by 0 bases, with 11 bases between the two germline ends. CDR3 nucleotide sequence: TGTGCCAGCAGCATAAGCGCGAGCTCCTACAATGAGCAGTTCTTC. It yields the protein CASSISASSYNEQFF.

The chain has TRBV7-3 and TRBJ1-1, with 7 nucleotides matching TRBD1. This CDR3 spans 17 amino acids. In germline, CDR1 is SGHTA, CDR2 FQGTGA. J gave up 3 bases and V 5 bases, and 15 bases lay outside the gene matches. CDR3 region: CASSPRGLGVGDTEAFF. CDR3 in DNA: TGTGCCAGCAGCCCTAGGGGGCTTGGGGTAGGAGACACTGAAGCTTTCTTT.

The CDR3 spells CASSELAGGPLNEQFF. The CDR3 DNA sequence: TGTGCCAGCAGTGAACTAGCGGGAGGGCCGCTTAATGAGCAGTTCTTC. The chain combines TRBV6-1 with TRBJ2-1, with 12 bases identical to TRBD2. Germline assignment: CDR1 MNHNS and CDR2 SASEGT. The CDR3 runs 16 residues. After removal of 2 bases from V and 7 bases from J, the junction contained 6 bases not matched to a gene.

The chain carries TRBV29-1 and TRBJ1-2; D is possibly TRBD1 (6 bases). Between the trimmed V and J ends, which lost 5 bases and 6 bases, there was a span of 13 bases. Germline CDR1 SQVTM, CDR2 ANQGSEA. The CDR3 covers 12 residues. The CDR3 bases are TGCAGCGTTCAGGGGCTAAGAGATGGCTACACCTTC. Protein sequence: CSVQGLRDGYTF. Variable domain in full (rest from reference TRBV29-1 and TRBJ1-2): SAVISQKPSRDICQRGTSLTIQCQVDSQVTMMFWYRQQPGQSLTLIATANQGSEATYESGFVIDKFPISRPNLTFSTLTVSNMSPEDSSIYLCSVQGLRDGYTFGSGTRLTVV.

The chain is built from TRBV5-4 and TRBJ2-1; D is perhaps TRBD1 (5 bases). Trimming removed 2 bases at V and 5 bases at J, with 14 bases between. This CDR3 has 15 residues. Germline CDR1 and CDR2: SGHNT and YYREEE (reference sequence). CDR3 sequence reads: CASSFDKQENNEQFF. CDR3 nucleotide sequence: TGTGCCAGCAGCTTCGACAAACAGGAGAACAATGAGCAGTTCTTC.

The V gene is TRBV10-3, the J gene TRBJ2-2; perhaps TRBD1 as D (5 bases). The CDR3 extends over 13 amino acids. CDR1 is ENHRY, CDR2 SYGVKD, per germline. Trimming cost V 0 bases and J 9 bases, with 8 bases left between them. Written as DNA, the CDR3 is TGTGCCATCAGTGAGTCAGGACAAAGGGAGCTGTTTTTT. Protein product: CAISESGQRELFF.

This clone has just a few counts. The gene calls are TRBV29-1 and TRBJ2-7; 10 bases map to TRBD1. The germline gives CDR1 SQVTM, CDR2 ANQGSEA. The CDR3 contains 15 residues. After removal of 7 bases from V and 0 bases from J, the junction contained 9 bases not matched to a gene. CDR3 nucleotides: TGCAGCGCTAGGGGGACAGGGGAGAGCTCCTACGAGCAGTACTTC. Translation gives CSARGTGESSYEQYF.